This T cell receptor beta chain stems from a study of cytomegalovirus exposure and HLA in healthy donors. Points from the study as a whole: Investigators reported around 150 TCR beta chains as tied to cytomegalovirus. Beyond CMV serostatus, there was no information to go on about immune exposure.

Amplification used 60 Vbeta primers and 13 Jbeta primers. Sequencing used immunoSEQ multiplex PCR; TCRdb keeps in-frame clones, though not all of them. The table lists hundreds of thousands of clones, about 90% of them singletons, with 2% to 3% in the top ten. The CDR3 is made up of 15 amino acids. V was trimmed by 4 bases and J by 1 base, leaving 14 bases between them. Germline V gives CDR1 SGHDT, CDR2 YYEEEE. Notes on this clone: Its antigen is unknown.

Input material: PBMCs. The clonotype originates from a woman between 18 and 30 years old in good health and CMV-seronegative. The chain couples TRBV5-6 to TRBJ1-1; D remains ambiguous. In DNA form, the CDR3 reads TGTGCCAGCAGCCCGGGCGGGTATTCGAACACTGAAGCTTTCTTT. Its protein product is CASSPGGYSNTEAFF.